These 28 T cell receptor beta chains were all obtained from the same sample, sequenced in a study of T-cell memory formation after mild COVID-19. TCRdb re-analysed the 5' RACE reads in MiXCR, keeping a single row per CDR3 protein. The data contain 200,000 or so distinct CDR3 sequences, around 16% of them singletons. The material sequenced was PBMCs or a T cell subset sorted from them (not recorded which). These receptors all come from an adult woman who had mild COVID-19 (a few samples of this study predate the infection). Cell type and time point are not known.

This clonotype was counted only a few times. This chain joins TRBV9 and TRBJ1-3, with a weak D call TRBD1 (5 bases). Germline V gene sequence: CDR1 SGDLS, CDR2 YYNGEE. The CDR3 has 15 amino acids. The V end lost 4 bases, the J end lost 5 bases, and 16 bases lay between the germline ends. For the CDR3, the DNA is TGTGCCAGCAGCCCCCGGGTTCAGGGCCGAAACACCATATATTTT. Its translation: CASSPRVQGRNTIYF.

The CDR3 sequence is CASSSTPGTAELYGYTF. The CDR3, as DNA: TGTGCCAGCAGCTCCACCCCCGGGACGGCCGAACTCTATGGCTACACCTTC. The J gene is TRBJ1-2, the V gene TRBV7-3, with D possibly being TRBD1 (5 bases). Germline loops: CDR1 SGHTA, CDR2 FQGTGA. V shed 4 bases and J shed 4 bases, with 22 bases lying between them. This CDR3 region has 17 residues.

This clonotype was detected a few times. The chain is built from TRBV15 and TRBJ2-5, with D maybe TRBD2 (6 bases). Germline CDR1 is LNHNV and CDR2 is YYDKDF (reference sequence). Trimming stripped 2 bases from V and 5 bases from J, with 18 bases between. The CDR3 has 16 amino acids. CDR3 residues: CATSRIAGLGRETQYF. The CDR3 nucleotides are TGTGCCACCAGCAGAATCGCCGGGTTGGGGAGGGAGACCCAGTACTTC.

In its sample, this clonotype ranks as medium-sized. The chain links TRBV7-6 to TRBJ2-3, with 10 bases fitting TRBD2. V gave up 5 bases and J gave up 3 bases; unmatched junction bases: 5. Germline lookup yields CDR1 SGHVS and CDR2 FNYEAQ. This CDR3 contains 15 residues. CDR3 sequence (DNA): TGTGCCAGCAGCCCACTAGCGGGAAGAACAGATACGCAGTATTTT. Protein sequence: CASSPLAGRTDTQYF. Full variable domain (missing parts from reference TRBV7-6 and TRBJ2-3): GAGVSQSPRYKVTKRGQDVALRCDPISGHVSLYWYRQALGQGPEFLTYFNYEAQQDKSGLPNDRFSAERPEGSISTLTIQRTEQRDSAMYRCASSPLAGRTDTQYFGPGTRLTVL.

This clonotype occurred a few times. CDR3 region: CSARASGKTNEQFF. The CDR3 nucleotides read TGCAGTGCTAGAGCTAGCGGGAAGACGAATGAGCAGTTCTTC. The V gene is TRBV20-1, the J gene TRBJ2-1, with 9 nucleotides matching TRBD2. This CDR3 is 14 amino acids long. From germline, CDR1 is DFQATT and CDR2 SNEGSKA (reference sequence). V was clipped by 1 base and J by 7 bases; unmatched bases: 5.

This clonotype was seen a handful of times. This chain's CDR3 is CASSLALDRGTQYF. The DNA of the CDR3 is TGTGCCAGCAGCTTAGCTTTGGATAGAGGGACCCAGTACTTC. The chain is built from TRBV7-9 and TRBJ2-5; D remains ambiguous. The V end lost 0 bases, the J end lost 7 bases, and 12 bases lay between the germline ends. Germline V gene lookup returns CDR1 SEHNR and CDR2 FQNEAQ (reference sequence). CDR3 length: 14 residues.

In its sample, this clonotype was seen a few times. The V call is TRBV7-9, the J call TRBJ1-1; D is unresolved. CDR3 length: 17 residues. Trimming pared 5 bases from V and 3 bases from J, leaving 22 bases between. The V gene's germline CDR1 is SEHNR and CDR2 FQNEAQ (reference sequence). CDR3 region: CASSPLRIRESDTEAFF. CDR3 DNA: TGTGCCAGCAGCCCCCTGAGGATCCGGGAGTCGGACACTGAAGCTTTCTTT.

This clonotype was counted between two and nine times. The rearrangement uses TRBV18 and TRBJ2-1; 7 bases align to TRBD1. After removal of 4 bases from V and 0 bases from J, the junction contained 9 bases not matched to a gene. The CDR3 is 17 amino acids. CDR1 KGHSH and CDR2 LQKENI come from the germline V gene. Here the CDR3 DNA reads TGTGCCAGCTCACAGAGACAGGGAAGGAGCTCCTACAATGAGCAGTTCTTC. This gives the protein CASSQRQGRSSYNEQFF. The full variable domain, rest sourced from reference TRBV18 and TRBJ2-1, is NAGVMQNPRHLVRRRGQEARLRCSPMKGHSHVYWYRQLPEEGLKFMVYLQKENIIDESGMPKERFSAEFPKEGPSILRIQQVVRGDSAAYFCASSQRQGRSSYNEQFFGPGTRLTVL.

This clonotype was seen only a few times. The V and J genes are TRBV19 and TRBJ2-6, with 7 bases aligning to TRBD1. CDR1 LNHDA and CDR2 SQIVND come from the germline V gene (reference sequence). The CDR3 is 17 amino acids. Trimming at V came to 7 bases and at J to 3 bases, leaving 12 bases not matched to a gene. CDR3 sequence (DNA): TGTGCCAGTATTCCCCCCACGACAGGGAGTGGGGCCAACGTCCTGACTTTC. It is translated as CASIPPTTGSGANVLTF.

This chain connects TRBV3-1 to TRBJ2-7; 7 bases agree with TRBD2. The CDR3 covers 15 residues. Germline V lookup: CDR1 LGHDT, CDR2 YNNKEL (reference sequence). V shed 4 bases, J shed 1 base, and the junction held 7 bases outside the gene matches. CDR3 sequence: CASSPQLAMSYEQYF. Here the CDR3 DNA reads TGTGCCAGCAGCCCGCAACTAGCGATGTCCTACGAGCAGTACTTC.

The chain couples TRBV11-2 to TRBJ1-5, with a weak D call TRBD1 (5 bases). Germline values: CDR1 SGHAT, CDR2 FQNNGV. V lost 0 bases and J 4 bases, leaving 10 bases between the germline ends. This CDR3 has 15 residues. The CDR3 DNA sequence: TGTGCCAGCAGCTTAGAAGGACACCGAAATCAGCCCCAGCATTTT. Its protein is CASSLEGHRNQPQHF.

This chain joins TRBV25-1 and TRBJ1-2; 8 bases fit TRBD1. The V gene end was trimmed by 2 bases and the J gene end by 8 bases; junction bases not matched to a gene: 7. In germline, CDR1 is MGHDK, CDR2 SYGVNS. This CDR3 is built from 14 residues. This CDR3 is CASSETGGSRGYTF. The CDR3 nucleotides read TGTGCCAGCAGTGAAACAGGGGGATCTAGAGGCTACACCTTC.

This clonotype was seen only a few times. This chain uses TRBV4-2 with TRBJ1-2; no clear D. V was pared by 4 bases and J by 8 bases, with 14 bases between. This CDR3 has 13 amino acids. Germline lookup yields CDR1 LGHNA and CDR2 YNFKEQ. The CDR3 DNA follows: TGTGCCAGCAGCCCCAGCAATCCAGGCGGCTACACCTTC. Translating gives CASSPSNPGGYTF.

This clonotype was observed a few times. Here the CDR3 DNA reads TGTGCCAGCAGATTCCTAGCCTACGAGCAGTACTTC. Translated: CASRFLAYEQYF. V gene TRBV7-2 combines with J gene TRBJ2-7, with D unclear. The CDR3 spans 12 residues. Germline V lookup: CDR1 SGHTA, CDR2 FQGNSA. V gave up 6 bases and J gave up 2 bases, with 8 bases separating them.

Ten or more counts support this clonotype. The rearrangement links TRBV7-2 to TRBJ2-5; no reliable D call. V gave up 0 bases and J gave up 4 bases, with 9 bases separating them. CDR3 length equals 14 residues. CDR1 and CDR2 from the germline V gene are SGHTA and FQGNSA. CDR3 residues: CASSLAAGRETQYF. The DNA of the CDR3 is TGTGCCAGCAGCTTAGCCGCTGGGCGAGAGACCCAGTACTTC. Based on the CDR3 plus reference TRBV7-2 and TRBJ2-5, the full variable domain is GAGVSQSPSNKVTEKGKDVELRCDPISGHTALYWYRQSLGQGLEFLIYFQGNSAPDKSGLPSDRFSAERTGGSVSTLTIQRTQQEDSAVYLCASSLAAGRETQYFGPGTRLLVL.

This clonotype has a handful of counts. V and J are TRBV30 and TRBJ1-2, with D unclear. Trimming removed 1 base at V and 7 bases at J, with 7 bases between. There are 11 residues in the CDR3. Germline CDR1 GTSNPN, CDR2 SVGIG (reference sequence). The CDR3 sequence is CAWSEKGGYTF. Here the CDR3 DNA reads TGTGCCTGGAGTGAAAAGGGTGGCTACACCTTC.

The rearrangement joins TRBV7-3 to TRBJ1-5; D unclear. V was pared by 1 base and J by 7 bases, with 14 bases between. This CDR3 is built from 15 residues. From germline, CDR1 is SGHTA and CDR2 FQGTGA. The CDR3 coding sequence is TGTGCCAGCAGCTTAAACGGGCAGGTGGGACAGCCCCAGCATTTT. This gives the protein CASSLNGQVGQPQHF.

CDR3 DNA sequence: TGCGCCAGCAGCTTGGGACGGGGGGTGCGAGAGACCCAGTACTTC. Its translation is CASSLGRGVRETQYF. The chain recombines TRBV5-1 with TRBJ2-5; 7 positions agree with TRBD2. V dropped 0 bases and J dropped 4; count of bases not matched to a gene: 6. Germline V gene lookup returns CDR1 SGHRS and CDR2 YFSETQ. This CDR3 comprises 15 residues. Full variable domain (missing parts from reference TRBV5-1 and TRBJ2-5): KAGVTQTPRYLIKTRGQQVTLSCSPISGHRSVSWYQQTPGQGLQFLFEYFSETQRNKGNFPGRFSGRQFSNSRSEMNVSTLELGDSALYLCASSLGRGVRETQYFGPGTRLLVL.

This clonotype was counted between two and nine times. V is TRBV12-3 or TRBV12-4 and J is TRBJ1-2; 7 nucleotides match TRBD1. The CDR3 runs 17 residues. V dropped 1 base and J dropped 8; count of bases not matched to a gene: 16. CDR3: CASSLEATGSSFRGYTF. CDR3 nucleotides: TGTGCCAGCAGTTTAGAGGCGACAGGGTCTTCTTTTCGCGGCTACACCTTC.

The V and J genes are TRBV11-2 and TRBJ2-2, with D tentatively TRBD1 (6 bases). The CDR3 is made up of 15 amino acids. Trimming cost V 5 bases and J 1 base, with 11 bases left between them. The germline gives CDR1 SGHAT, CDR2 FQNNGV. The CDR3 sequence: CASSPGQMNTGELFF. CDR3 coding DNA: TGTGCCAGCAGCCCGGGACAAATGAACACCGGGGAGCTGTTTTTT. Drawing the rest from reference TRBV11-2 and TRBJ2-2, the complete variable domain is EAGVAQSPRYKIIEKRQSVAFWCNPISGHATLYWYQQILGQGPKLLIQFQNNGVVDDSQLPKDRFSAERLKGVDSTLKIQPAKLEDSAVYLCASSPGQMNTGELFFGEGSRLTVL.

A few counts support this clonotype. The V call is TRBV9, the J call TRBJ2-2, with 9 bases matching TRBD2. V dropped 0 bases and J dropped 7; count of bases not matched to a gene: 10. The CDR3 is made up of 17 amino acids. From germline, CDR1 is SGDLS and CDR2 YYNGEE. In DNA form, the CDR3 reads TGTGCCAGCAGCGTAGCGGTGAGGCGGGAGGGCCTCGGGGAGCTGTTTTTT. Encoded protein: CASSVAVRREGLGELFF.

The J gene is TRBJ2-7, the V gene TRBV27, with 10 nucleotides matching TRBD1. V gave up 5 bases and J gave up 5 bases; unmatched junction bases: 18. Germline V gene data show CDR1 as MNHEY and CDR2 as SMNVEV (reference sequence). The CDR3 runs 18 residues. CDR3 DNA sequence: TGTGCCAGCAGTCCGAACAGGGACAGGGGACATTTACCCGACGAGCAGTACTTC. Its protein is CASSPNRDRGHLPDEQYF.

V usage is TRBV19 and J usage is TRBJ1-6; D is unresolved. This CDR3 comprises 14 residues. Germline CDR1 is LNHDA and CDR2 is SQIVND (reference sequence). With 3 bases removed from V and 11 bases from J, the gap between germline ends came to 14 bases. The CDR3: CASSIPAHGPPLHF. The DNA of the CDR3 is TGTGCCAGTAGTATTCCAGCACATGGTCCACCCCTCCACTTT.

There are a few counts of this clonotype. The rearrangement links TRBV24-1 to TRBJ2-3; 10 bases are a match to TRBD2. The CDR3 runs to 16 residues. V was clipped by 0 bases and J by 3 bases; unmatched bases: 2. Germline V gene sequence: CDR1 KGHDR, CDR2 SFDVKD. The CDR3 here is CATSDLELAGTDTQYF. CDR3 bases: TGTGCCACCAGTGATTTGGAACTAGCGGGGACAGATACGCAGTATTTT.

A few counts support this clonotype. This rearrangement joins TRBV20-1 to TRBJ2-5, with D possibly matching TRBD1 (5 bases). V gave up 0 bases and J gave up 4 bases, with 12 bases separating them. The V gene's germline CDR1 is DFQATT and CDR2 SNEGSKA (reference sequence). The CDR3 runs 14 residues. The CDR3 sequence is CSARDRTPLETQYF. CDR3 coding DNA: TGCAGTGCTAGAGATCGGACACCATTAGAGACCCAGTACTTC.

This clonotype has a single count. The chain combines TRBV30 with TRBJ1-1; D is uncertain. This CDR3 is 11 amino acids long. Germline V gene data show CDR1 as GTSNPN and CDR2 as SVGIG (reference sequence). Trimming shortened V by 0 bases and J by 7 bases, and 6 bases separated the two germline ends. Written as DNA, the CDR3 is TGTGCCTGGAGTGTGTTGAGTGAAGCTTTCTTT. Residues: CAWSVLSEAFF.

This clonotype was seen more than once but under ten times. This chain connects TRBV20-1 to TRBJ2-1; D remains unclear. The germline CDR1 and CDR2 sequences are DFQATT and SNEGSKA (reference sequence). Trimming cost V 6 bases and J 0 bases, with 12 bases left between them. CDR3 size: 14 residues. The DNA of the CDR3 is TGCAGTGCCCATACTTCGAGCTCCTACAATGAGCAGTTCTTC. Translated: CSAHTSSSYNEQFF.

This clonotype was counted only a few times. The gene calls are TRBV7-2 and TRBJ1-4; 9 bases line up with TRBD1. The J segment lost 5 bases and the V segment lost 6 bases, leaving 4 bases of the junction unmatched. Germline V gene data show CDR1 as SGHTA and CDR2 as FQGNSA. The CDR3 has 14 residues. Here the CDR3 DNA reads TGTGCCAGCAGTCCTGGGACAGGGAATGAAAAACTGTTTTTT. This encodes CASSPGTGNEKLFF.